These 27 T cell receptor beta chains came from one sample sequenced in a study of blood T cells in healthy people across ages. A second PCR of about 7 to 11 cycles used a sample-barcoded 5' primer and a J-beta primer mix. TCRdb re-called the 5' RACE reads with MiXCR, one entry per CDR3 protein. The sample records 1.8 million or so distinct CDR3 sequences, approximately 40% being singletons. The sequenced sample consisted of blood. These receptors were taken from a human donor in good health.

This clonotype was found a few times. The V and J genes are TRBV10-3 and TRBJ2-3; possibly TRBD2 for D (6 bases). The germline V and J ends were trimmed by 6 bases and 3 bases, with 22 bases remaining between them. This CDR3 has 17 amino acids. Per the germline V gene, CDR1 is ENHRY and CDR2 is SYGVKD. In nucleotides, the CDR3 is TGTGCCATCAGCGCGACCGGGACTTCCTTAGGGACAGATACGCAGTATTTT. This gives the protein CAISATGTSLGTDTQYF.

This clonotype has more than one count but fewer than ten. CDR3 in amino acids: CASSPSGSTYEQYF. DNA of the CDR3: TGTGCCAGCAGCCCATCAGGAAGCACCTACGAGCAGTACTTC. The V gene is TRBV7-9, the J gene TRBJ2-7; the D is unclear. Deletions cut 5 bases from V and 2 bases from J, with 13 bases between. Per germline, CDR1 SEHNR and CDR2 FQNEAQ (reference sequence). This CDR3 region has 14 residues.

V gene TRBV4-1 combines with J gene TRBJ1-1; D is ambiguous. The V end was cut by 4 bases, the J end by 0 bases, with 27 bases between. Germline V gene data show CDR1 as MGHRA and CDR2 as YSYEKL. This CDR3 has 20 amino acids. The CDR3 DNA reads TGCGCCAGCAGCCCCAACGTCCCGGGAGTTCTTTCCCTCATGAACACTGAAGCTTTCTTT. This translates into CASSPNVPGVLSLMNTEAFF.

The chain couples TRBV6-5 to TRBJ2-7, with D possibly being TRBD1 (6 bases). Trimming left V 6 bases short and J 2 bases short, with 17 bases between. Germline-derived CDR1 and CDR2 are MNHEY and SVGAGI. The CDR3 sequence is 15 residues long. CDR3 residues: CASSLPGAVPYEQYF. CDR3 nucleotides: TGTGCCAGCAGCCTACCAGGGGCAGTCCCCTACGAGCAGTACTTC.

In this sample, this clonotype turned up a few times. The chain's CDR3 is CASTLQTSNTEAFF. The CDR3 bases are TGTGCCAGCACCCTACAGACATCGAACACTGAAGCTTTCTTT. The chain combines TRBV12-3 or TRBV12-4 with TRBJ1-1; no clear D. This CDR3 has 14 residues. V was cut by 7 bases and J by 1 base, with 13 bases left in between.

The chain couples TRBV15 to TRBJ2-5, with 7 bases aligning to TRBD2. Germline V gene lookup returns CDR1 LNHNV and CDR2 YYDKDF (reference sequence). The CDR3 runs 15 residues. With V trimmed by 5 bases and J by 5 bases, 11 bases remained unmatched. CDR3 sequence reads: CATSAGGGPQETQYF. The CDR3 bases are TGTGCCACCAGCGCTGGCGGGGGACCCCAGGAGACCCAGTACTTC.

The rearrangement joins TRBV4-3 to TRBJ2-3; 10 bases match TRBD2. Per germline, CDR1 LGHNA and CDR2 YSLEER. J gave up 5 bases and V 0 bases, and 5 bases lay outside the gene matches. The length of the CDR3 is 16 residues. For the CDR3, the DNA is TGCGCCAGCAGCCAAGACCGGCTAGCGGGGGAAGATACGCAGTATTTT. Amino acids: CASSQDRLAGEDTQYF.

The chain combines TRBV7-2 with TRBJ2-3; the D gene is possibly TRBD1 (5 bases). The CDR3 has 14 residues. The V gene's germline CDR1 is SGHTA and CDR2 FQGNSA. V gave up 6 bases and J gave up 4 bases, with 14 bases separating them. In nucleotides, the CDR3 is TGTGCCAGCAGTATGCAGGGTATCGCAGATACGCAGTATTTT. It codes for CASSMQGIADTQYF.

With respect to this clonotype: The junction shows a germline mismatch at one end, possibly a read error. This chain uses TRBV24-1 with TRBJ2-1; D is perhaps TRBD1 (6 bases). The CDR3 is 15 amino acids. Germline V CDR1 and CDR2: KGHDR, SFDVKD. CDR3 sequence (DNA): TGTGCCACCAGTGATCAGACAGGAAGCAACAACGAGCAGTTCTTC. Encoded protein: CATSDQTGSNNEQFF.

The gene calls are TRBV9 and TRBJ2-1; D is perhaps TRBD1 (6 bases). The length of the CDR3 is 14 residues. Trimming shortened V by 4 bases and J by 5 bases, and 13 bases separated the two germline ends. CDR1 and CDR2 (germline): SGDLS, YYNGEE. The DNA for the CDR3 is TGTGCCAGCAGCAGAGAAGCAGGGGACAATGAGCAGTTCTTC. Protein sequence: CASSREAGDNEQFF. The variable domain in full, completed from reference TRBV9 and TRBJ2-1, reads DSGVTQTPKHLITATGQRVTLRCSPRSGDLSVYWYQQSLDQGLQFLIQYYNGEERAKGNILERFSAQQFPDLHSELNLSSLELGDSALYFCASSREAGDNEQFFGPGTRLTVL.

The chain joins TRBV29-1 to TRBJ1-2; TRBD1 might be the D (5 bases). Looked up from germline, CDR1 is SQVTM and CDR2 is ANQGSEA. This CDR3 contains 12 residues. Trimming removed 0 bases from V and 7 bases from J, with 9 bases in between. The CDR3 spells CSVEDAGLGYTF. CDR3 nucleotides: TGCAGCGTTGAAGATGCGGGACTTGGCTACACCTTC.

This clonotype was recorded a few times. This chain joins TRBV5-1 and TRBJ1-5; D call uncertain. Germline V gene data show CDR1 as SGHRS and CDR2 as YFSETQ. The CDR3 totals 15 residues. Trimming took off 0 bases at V and 5 bases at J, with 12 bases between the two ends. CDR3 nucleotide sequence: TGCGCCAGCAGCTTGGAAGGCCTGGCAGATCAGCCCCAGCATTTT. Its translation is CASSLEGLADQPQHF.

The chain carries TRBV7-2 and TRBJ2-7; TRBD1 is a possible D gene (7 bases). The germline V and J ends were trimmed by 2 bases and 6 bases, with 14 bases remaining between them. Germline CDR1 SGHTA, CDR2 FQGNSA. CDR3 length equals 14 residues. The chain's CDR3 is CASSLSFRGVEQYF. In DNA, the CDR3 is TGTGCCAGCAGCTTAAGTTTCAGGGGGGTCGAGCAGTACTTC.

This chain joins TRBV2 and TRBJ2-7; a weak D match, TRBD2 (6 bases). The CDR3 is 14 amino acids. Per the germline V gene, CDR1 is SNHLY and CDR2 is FYNNEI. V gave up 4 bases and J gave up 1 base, with 11 bases separating them. This CDR3 is CASSGSGRSYEQYF. DNA for the CDR3: TGTGCCAGCAGTGGGTCAGGGAGGTCCTACGAGCAGTACTTC.

This clonotype has only a few counts. This rearrangement joins TRBV7-9 to TRBJ1-1; unclear D gene. Trimming pared 5 bases from V and 3 bases from J, leaving 13 bases between. CDR3 size: 14 residues. From germline, CDR1 is SEHNR and CDR2 FQNEAQ (reference sequence). The CDR3 reads CASSLPGVYTEAFF. In DNA form, the CDR3 reads TGTGCCAGCAGCCTACCCGGGGTGTACACTGAAGCTTTCTTT.

The V gene is TRBV25-1, the J gene TRBJ2-1, with D possibly TRBD1 on 5 matching bases. Germline values: CDR1 MGHDK, CDR2 SYGVNS. V lost 8 bases and J lost 6, with 14 bases in between. The CDR3 covers 13 residues. The CDR3 DNA is TGTGCCAGCGGCCAGGGCTCAATCAATGAGCAGTTCTTC. It yields the protein CASGQGSINEQFF.

The chain couples TRBV6-2 or TRBV6-3 to TRBJ2-7; the match to TRBD2 covers 12 bases. Germline assignment: CDR1 MNHEY and CDR2 SVGEGT. With 5 bases clipped from V and 4 bases from J, the junction kept 6 bases outside the gene matches. The CDR3 totals 15 residues. The CDR3 DNA is TGTGCCAGCAGTCCTTCGACTAGCGGGGGTTACGAGCAGTACTTC. Translation: CASSPSTSGGYEQYF.

The rearrangement joins TRBV12-3 or TRBV12-4 to TRBJ1-2; D perhaps matches TRBD1 (5 bases). The CDR3 sequence is 15 residues long. Trimming removed 1 base from V and 4 bases from J, with 13 bases in between. The CDR3 DNA follows: TGTGCCAGCAGTTTAGGAGGGGCGGCTGGCTATGGCTACACCTTC. This translates into CASSLGGAAGYGYTF.

V and J are TRBV24-1 and TRBJ2-7; TRBD1 aligns across 9 bases. The better agreement between TRBJ2-5 and the DNA end casts doubt on the J call. Per the germline V gene, CDR1 is KGHDR and CDR2 is SFDVKD. The CDR3 is 16 residues long. The CDR3 loop reads CATSDLRQGVEETQYF. The CDR3 DNA follows: TGTGCCACCAGTGATTTGAGACAGGGGGTAGAGGAGACCCAGTACTTC.

This clonotype was seen a single time. The rearrangement uses TRBV20-1 and TRBJ2-5; 13 nucleotides match TRBD2. The CDR3 loop spans 17 amino acids. J was trimmed by 2 bases and V by 0 bases; bases with no gene match: 6. Germline loops: CDR1 DFQATT, CDR2 SNEGSKA (reference sequence). As DNA, the CDR3 is TGCAGTGCTAGAGATCCAAAGGGACTAGCGGGGCAAGAGACCCAGTACTTC. Translated: CSARDPKGLAGQETQYF.

This clonotype occurred many times. The chain joins TRBV6-1 to TRBJ2-2; no reliable D call. The CDR3 has 13 residues. The germline V gene has CDR1 MNHNS and CDR2 SASEGT. Trimming pared 9 bases from V and 4 bases from J, leaving 12 bases between. CDR3 DNA sequence: TGTGCCAGTCCGGGCAGGAGCACCGGGGAGCTGTTTTTT. Translating gives CASPGRSTGELFF.

This clonotype showed up many times. The V gene is TRBV27, the J gene TRBJ2-5, with 11 bases matching TRBD1. The CDR3 covers 15 residues. V was pared by 3 bases and J by 4 bases, with 4 bases of the junction left unmatched. Germline-derived CDR1 and CDR2 are MNHEY and SMNVEV (reference sequence). DNA of the CDR3: TGTGCCAGCAGTTTCCTGGACAGGGGGCGAGAGACCCAGTACTTC. This gives the protein CASSFLDRGRETQYF.

V usage is TRBV6-2 or TRBV6-3 and J usage is TRBJ1-5; 9 nucleotides agree with TRBD1. Germline CDR1 is MNHEY and CDR2 is SVGEGT. Trimming cost V 8 bases and J 4 bases; bases outside gene matches: 3. CDR3 size: 13 residues. The CDR3 DNA sequence: TGTGCCAGCGAGACAGGGGGGAATCAGCCCCAGCATTTT. This codes for CASETGGNQPQHF.

The genes are TRBV2 and TRBJ2-3; a weak D match, TRBD1 (5 bases). The CDR3 consists of 15 residues. The V end lost 2 bases, the J end lost 3 bases, and 12 bases lay between the germline ends. CDR1 is SNHLY, CDR2 FYNNEI, per germline. The CDR3 spells CASSERTSETDTQYF. CDR3 bases: TGTGCCAGCAGTGAAAGGACATCTGAGACAGATACGCAGTATTTT.

The sample holds a few counts of this clonotype. Relative to the germline gene, one junction end is altered; a read error may explain this. The chain has TRBV4-2 and TRBJ1-2, with TRBD1 identical over 7 bases. Germline CDR1 is LGHNA and CDR2 is YNFKEQ. The CDR3 length is 12 residues. The CDR3 sequence is CASSLTGYGHTF. The CDR3 DNA follows: TGTGCCAGCAGCCTGACAGGGTATGGCCACACCTTC.

The chain joins TRBV5-4 to TRBJ2-5, with no clear D. The germline V gene encodes CDR1 SGHNT and CDR2 YYREEE (reference sequence). V lost 7 bases to trimming and J lost 0 bases, with 7 bases between them. This CDR3 spans 12 amino acids. For the CDR3, the DNA is TGTGCCAGCGAAGGAGACCAAGAGACCCAGTACTTC. Translating gives CASEGDQETQYF.

The V call is TRBV11-2, the J call TRBJ2-1; D remains unclear. This CDR3 region has 13 residues. CDR1 SGHAT and CDR2 FQNNGV come from the germline V gene. V was clipped by 2 bases and J by 10 bases, with 12 bases between them. The CDR3: CASSLSVGAEQFF. CDR3 nucleotides: TGTGCCAGCAGCTTAAGTGTGGGCGCAGAGCAGTTCTTC.